The clone carrying this TCR beta chain was observed many times. This specimen belongs to a study of response to subunit inactivated influenza vaccine. From the RT-PCR reads, TCRdb called clonotypes with MiXCR, one entry per CDR3 protein. The table records 530,000 or so distinct CDR3 sequences, 12% of them present only once. Material: PBMCs from blood, obtained on the day of vaccination. This receptor was taken from a man aged 50 to 60 who received an inactivated influenza vaccine.

The CDR3 loop reads CASSLAIGDEQYF. In DNA, the CDR3 is TGTGCCAGCAGCTTAGCGATCGGGGACGAGCAGTACTTC. The chain has TRBV7-8 and TRBJ2-7, with D possibly TRBD2 on 5 matching bases. Germline lookup yields CDR1 SGHVS and CDR2 FQNEAQ. The V end lost 0 bases, the J end lost 5 bases, and 8 bases lay between the germline ends. This CDR3 is 13 amino acids long.